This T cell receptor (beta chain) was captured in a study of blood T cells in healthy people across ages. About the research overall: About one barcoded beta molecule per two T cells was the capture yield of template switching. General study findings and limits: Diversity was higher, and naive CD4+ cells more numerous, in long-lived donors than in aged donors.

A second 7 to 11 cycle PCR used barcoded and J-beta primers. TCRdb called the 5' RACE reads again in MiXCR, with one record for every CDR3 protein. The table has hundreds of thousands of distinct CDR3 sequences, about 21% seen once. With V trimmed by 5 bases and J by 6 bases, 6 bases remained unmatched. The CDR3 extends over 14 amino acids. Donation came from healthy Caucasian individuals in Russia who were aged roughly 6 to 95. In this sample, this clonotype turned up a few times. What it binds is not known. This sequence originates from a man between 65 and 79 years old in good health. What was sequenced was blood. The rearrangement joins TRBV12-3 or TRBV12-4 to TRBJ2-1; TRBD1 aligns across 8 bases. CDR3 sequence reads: CASSLLGQGNEQFF. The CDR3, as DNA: TGTGCCAGCAGTCTATTAGGACAGGGCAATGAGCAGTTCTTC.